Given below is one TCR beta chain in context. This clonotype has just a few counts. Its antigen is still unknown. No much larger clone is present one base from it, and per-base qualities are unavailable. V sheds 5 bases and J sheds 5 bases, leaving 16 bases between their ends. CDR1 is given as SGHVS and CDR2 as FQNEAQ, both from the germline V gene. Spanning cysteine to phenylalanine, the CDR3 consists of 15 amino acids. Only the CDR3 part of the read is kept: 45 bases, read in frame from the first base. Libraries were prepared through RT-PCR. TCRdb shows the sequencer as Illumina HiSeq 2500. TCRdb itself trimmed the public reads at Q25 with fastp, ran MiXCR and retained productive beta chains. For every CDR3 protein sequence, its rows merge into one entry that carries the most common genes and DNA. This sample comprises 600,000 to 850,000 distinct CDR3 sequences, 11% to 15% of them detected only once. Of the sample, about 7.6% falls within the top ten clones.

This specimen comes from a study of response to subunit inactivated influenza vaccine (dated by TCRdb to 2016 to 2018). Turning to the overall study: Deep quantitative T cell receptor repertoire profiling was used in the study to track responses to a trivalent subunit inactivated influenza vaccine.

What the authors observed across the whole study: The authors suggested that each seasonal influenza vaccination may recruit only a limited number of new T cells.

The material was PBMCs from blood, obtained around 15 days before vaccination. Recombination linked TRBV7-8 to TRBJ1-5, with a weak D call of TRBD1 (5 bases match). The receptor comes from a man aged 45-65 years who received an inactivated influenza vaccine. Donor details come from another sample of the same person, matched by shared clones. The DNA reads TGTGCCAGCAGCCCAGGGCCAGGGCCCTATCAGCCCCAGCATTTT. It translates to CASSPGPGPYQPQHF.